This TCR beta chain was sequenced for a study of post-analysis software for immune sequencing data. Study-wide results and caveats: Compared with controls, patients had more of 4 or 5 TRBV segments, including TRBV5-6, TRBV5-1 and TRBV20-1. The normalized Chao1 diversity of multiple sclerosis patients was significantly lower than that of controls.

The V end lost 4 bases, the J end lost 3 bases, and 24 bases lay between the germline ends. The CDR3 spans 18 residues. In germline, CDR1 is LGHDT, CDR2 YNNKEL (reference sequence). Unique molecular identifiers were built into the TCR beta cDNA libraries. Each sample of roughly 0.95 to 10 million input T cells yielded about 500,000 cDNA molecules, so each molecule approximated one T cell. TCRdb re-analysed the PCR reads in MiXCR, keeping a single row per CDR3 protein. The sample records 170,000 or so distinct CDR3 sequences, around 28% being singletons. At least ten counts were recorded for this clonotype. Antigen unknown.

The TCR originated in a girl between 5 and 17 years old with multiple sclerosis. The sample comprised blood. The V gene is TRBV3-1, the J gene TRBJ2-5; D might be TRBD2 (6 bases). The CDR3 loop reads CASSRLGFGGDPEETQYF. The CDR3 DNA reads TGTGCCAGCAGCCGCCTCGGTTTTGGCGGGGATCCCGAAGAGACCCAGTACTTC.